The entry below gives a single TCR beta chain sequence along with its context. Germline V gene sequence: CDR1 SGHTA, CDR2 FQGNSA. V lost 5 bases, J lost 2 bases, and 14 bases stayed unmatched. The length of the CDR3 is 18 residues. This specimen comes from a study of blood T cell repertoires in COVID-19. At the level of the study: T cells, B-cell-depleted T cells, or PBMCs provided the cDNA or gDNA that served as material.

In the original analysis: Amplification from reference gene primers served as the basis for estimated nucleated cell counts. Produced via immunoSEQ multiplex PCR; TCRdb's table is partial and in-frame only. For V, J and clone size, that table is used; D and trimming come from the DNA. The sample holds around 120,000 clones, roughly 80% seen once. This clonotype was sampled from a man aged 65 to 85 with acute or convalescent COVID-19. Material: peripheral blood. V is TRBV7-2 and J is TRBJ1-5, with TRBD1 matching 8 bases. CDR3 loop: CASSPWAGGGIGNQPQHF. DNA of the CDR3: TGTGCCAGCAGCCCGTGGGCAGGGGGCGGCATCGGCAATCAGCCCCAGCATTTT.